This TCR beta chain was captured in a study of cytomegalovirus exposure and HLA in healthy donors. Notes on the study in general: Per a prior analysis, the majority of TCR beta V segments were productive roughly 87% or roughly 30% of the time. Some TCR beta chains (more than 150 of them) were listed as cytomegalovirus-associated.

On this clone: Antigen: not known.

PCR employed 60 Vbeta and 13 Jbeta primers. Under the authors' procedure: Approximately 11 million shared chains were among the approximately 82 million unique TCR beta chains that a later analysis counted. TCRdb's table, derived via immunoSEQ multiplex PCR, lists solely in-frame clones and lacks some. D and trimming were read from the DNA, whereas the V and J calls and clone size are those reported in that table. The sample consists of approximately 85,000 clones, approximately 65% of them appearing once. Each donor was nominally healthy when sampled (though unrecorded immune exposures were likely). The CDR3 totals 18 residues. The germline CDR1 and CDR2 sequences are SGHRS and YFSETQ. J lost 0 bases, V lost 5 bases, and 10 bases had no gene match.

The chain uses TRBV5-1 and TRBJ2-1, with 11 bases lining up with TRBD2. Input material: PBMCs. The clonotype originates from a woman aged 25 to 39 in good health and CMV-seropositive. The CDR3 sequence is CASSPQTSGTLSYNEQFF. DNA of the CDR3: TGCGCCAGCAGTCCTCAGACTAGCGGGACCCTCTCCTACAATGAGCAGTTCTTC.